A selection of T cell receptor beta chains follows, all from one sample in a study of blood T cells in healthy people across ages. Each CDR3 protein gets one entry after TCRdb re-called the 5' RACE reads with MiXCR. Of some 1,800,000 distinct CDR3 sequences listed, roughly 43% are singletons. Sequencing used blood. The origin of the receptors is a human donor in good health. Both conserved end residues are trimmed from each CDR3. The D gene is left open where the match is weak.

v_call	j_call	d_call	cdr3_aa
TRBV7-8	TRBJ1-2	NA	ASSLDTGGLGAGYT
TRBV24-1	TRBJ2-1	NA	ATSPRGRANEQF
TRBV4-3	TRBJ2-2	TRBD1	ASSQDFLGTGVTGELF
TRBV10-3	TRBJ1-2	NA	AISESLPEDPSNYGYT
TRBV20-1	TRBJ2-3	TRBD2	SANPSGGLDTQY
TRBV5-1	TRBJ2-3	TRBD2	ASSFSPTSGGSDTQY
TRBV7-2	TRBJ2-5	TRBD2	ASSGNGGLETQY
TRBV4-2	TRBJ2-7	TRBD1	ASSRHGTGDYEQY
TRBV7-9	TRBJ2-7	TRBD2	ASSLWEGEQY
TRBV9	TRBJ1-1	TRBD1	ASSAEGQPGAF